These 9 T cell receptor beta chains were sequenced from one sample in a study of blood T cell repertoires in COVID-19. Measured with immunoSEQ multiplex PCR; TCRdb has only the in-frame clones, and not every one. The table has under 95,000 clones, roughly 85% seen once. Sequenced sample: peripheral blood. All receptors come from a human donor in a cohort sampled during active COVID-19.

The V gene is TRBV7-9, the J gene TRBJ1-1; tentative D call: TRBD1 (5 bases). Trimming stripped 2 bases from V and 12 bases from J, with 16 bases between. CDR3 length equals 13 residues. Germline V gene data show CDR1 as SEHNR and CDR2 as FQNEAQ (reference sequence). The CDR3 protein is CASSLPPGGMTFF. The CDR3 DNA is TGTGCCAGCAGCTTACCCCCTGGGGGGATGACTTTCTTT.

The chain combines TRBV10-3 with TRBJ2-7; D remains ambiguous. CDR1 is ENHRY, CDR2 SYGVKD, per germline. V lost 0 bases to trimming and J lost 2 bases, with 8 bases between them. The CDR3 length is 14 residues. The CDR3 loop reads CAISESTSPYEQYF. For the CDR3, the DNA is TGTGCCATCAGTGAGTCGACTTCACCCTACGAGCAGTACTTC.

The V and J genes are TRBV27 and TRBJ2-3; D is possibly TRBD1 (5 bases). Between the trimmed V and J ends, which lost 1 base and 1 base, there was a span of 9 bases. The germline gives CDR1 MNHEY, CDR2 SMNVEV (reference sequence). The CDR3 consists of 15 residues. CDR3 sequence reads: CASSLFRVGTDTQYF. CDR3 bases: TGTGCCAGCAGTTTATTCAGGGTGGGCACAGATACGCAGTATTTT.

Only one count was recorded for this clone. The gene calls are TRBV7-2 and TRBJ2-3; TRBD2 matches at 12 bases. The CDR3 has 15 residues. The germline V gene encodes CDR1 SGHTA and CDR2 FQGNSA. Trimming at V came to 3 bases and at J to 3 bases, leaving 1 base not matched to a gene. The CDR3 spells CASSFGLAGTDTQYF. The CDR3, as DNA: TGTGCCAGCAGCTTCGGACTAGCGGGGACAGATACGCAGTATTTT.

The J gene is TRBJ2-3, the V gene TRBV6-4; 9 nucleotides agree with TRBD2. The CDR3 loop spans 18 amino acids. Per the germline V gene, CDR1 is MRHNA and CDR2 is SNTAGT. Trimming cost V 4 bases and J 2 bases; bases outside gene matches: 13. The CDR3 DNA follows: TGTGCCAGCAGTGGAAGTAGTAGCGGGGGTACAAACACAGATACGCAGTATTTT. Amino acid sequence: CASSGSSSGGTNTDTQYF.

This chain connects TRBV10-3 to TRBJ2-1; the match to TRBD2 covers 11 bases. The V and J ends lost 6 bases and 3 bases, in that order; junction bases with no gene match: 10. This CDR3 spans 17 amino acids. CDR1 ENHRY and CDR2 SYGVKD come from the germline V gene. The CDR3 region is CAIRAGTSGDHYNEQFF. In DNA, the CDR3 is TGTGCCATCAGGGCAGGGACTAGCGGAGACCACTACAATGAGCAGTTCTTC.

The chain uses TRBV7-2 and TRBJ1-5, with TRBD1 as a possible D gene (6 bases). The germline V gene has CDR1 SGHTA and CDR2 FQGNSA. Trimming shortened V by 5 bases and J by 15 bases, and 26 bases separated the two germline ends. This CDR3 is 15 amino acids long. The CDR3 bases are TGTGCCAGCAGCCCCCAGGGGCAGGGAGTCATCCCACCGCATTTT. Protein: CASSPQGQGVIPPHF.

The chain uses TRBV4-3 and TRBJ1-1; 9 nucleotides match TRBD1. CDR1 is LGHNA, CDR2 YSLEER, per germline. The CDR3 contains 15 residues. V trimming: 4 bases; J trimming: 0 bases; junction bases outside the gene matches: 3. CDR3 nucleotides: TGCGCCAGCAGCCGGGACAGGGCCATGAACACTGAAGCTTTCTTT. It translates to CASSRDRAMNTEAFF.

This chain connects TRBV3-1 (or the pseudogene TRBV3-2) to TRBJ2-5, with 11 bases identical to TRBD2. The CDR3 extends over 17 amino acids. Germline V gene sequence: CDR1 LGHDT, CDR2 YNNKEL (reference sequence). With 2 bases clipped from V and 5 bases from J, the junction kept 10 bases outside the gene matches. This CDR3 reads CASSQTGTSGSRETQYF. For the CDR3, the DNA is TGTGCCAGCAGCCAAACCGGGACTAGCGGCAGTAGGGAGACCCAGTACTTC.